This T cell receptor beta chain stems from a study of identical twins. Template switching supplied a universal primer site; unique molecular identifiers were carried on the cDNA. TCRdb itself ran the 5' RACE reads through MiXCR, one entry per CDR3 protein. The table records a few hundred thousand distinct CDR3 sequences, 9.6% of them present only once. Study-wide results and limits: Monozygotic twin pairs showed more out-of-frame TCR alpha sharing than models estimated.

This CDR3 spans 15 amino acids. V dropped 0 bases and J dropped 5; count of bases not matched to a gene: 6. Germline V gene sequence: CDR1 MNHEY, CDR2 SMNVEV (reference sequence). This clonotype was counted at least ten times. Its antigen is undetermined. These same data were also listed under a study on yellow fever vaccine responses in identical twins.

This TCR was recovered from a woman between 18 and 29 years old in good health. The specimen was PBMCs. This chain joins TRBV27 and TRBJ2-5, with 7 bases lining up with TRBD2. The CDR3 DNA reads TGTGCCAGCAGTTTATCCGGGCAGGGAGGGGAGACCCAGTACTTC. Protein product: CASSLSGQGGETQYF.